This passage covers 28 T cell receptor beta chains from one sample sequenced in a study of CD8 T cells in Susac syndrome. RNA, at about 0.5 to 1 ug, was reverse transcribed with random hexamers. TCRdb reanalysed the immunoSEQ multiplex PCR reads using MiXCR and keeps one entry per CDR3 protein. Of 150,000 to 200,000 distinct CDR3 sequences listed, just under 95% were seen once; the top ten hold approximately 0.099%. Material for sequencing was CD4+ T cells from PBMCs. These receptors were taken from a human donor with Susac syndrome.

This rearrangement joins TRBV30 to TRBJ1-1, with D tentatively TRBD1 (5 bases). The germline V gene has CDR1 GTSNPN and CDR2 SVGIG (reference sequence). Trimming shortened V by 5 bases and J by 1 base, and 11 bases separated the two germline ends. This CDR3 comprises 13 residues. The CDR3 loop is CAWAWTKNTEAFF. The CDR3 DNA reads TGTGCCTGGGCCTGGACAAAGAACACTGAAGCTTTCTTT.

This clonotype has a handful of counts. V and J are TRBV7-2 and TRBJ2-1; D perhaps matches TRBD2 (5 bases). V was trimmed by 2 bases and J by 8 bases, leaving 7 bases between them. This CDR3 is 12 amino acids long. The germline CDR1 and CDR2 sequences are SGHTA and FQGNSA. The CDR3 sequence is CASSLNGDEQFF. CDR3 nucleotides: TGTGCCAGCAGCTTAAACGGGGATGAGCAGTTCTTC.

This sequence joins TRBV30 and TRBJ2-3, with D tentatively TRBD2 (5 bases). The CDR3 contains 15 residues. CDR1 and CDR2 from the germline V gene are GTSNPN and SVGIG (reference sequence). V dropped 3 bases and J dropped 0 bases, with 13 bases sitting between them. The CDR3 nucleotides are TGTGCCTGGAGGACCAGCGGACCTAGCACAGATACGCAGTATTTT. It encodes CAWRTSGPSTDTQYF.

This clonotype was detected once. This rearrangement joins TRBV28 to TRBJ2-7; 7 positions match TRBD1. V lost 6 bases to trimming and J lost 2 bases; unmatched junction nucleotides: 7. The CDR3 spans 14 residues. Germline CDR1 is MDHEN and CDR2 is SYDVKM. As DNA, the CDR3 is TGTGCCAGCAGCTTAAGGGGGCCGACCTACGAGCAGTACTTC. Protein sequence: CASSLRGPTYEQYF.

The rearrangement links TRBV20-1 to TRBJ2-3, with D unresolved. This CDR3 is 14 amino acids long. Trimming took off 3 bases at V and 1 base at J, with 11 bases between the two ends. Germline loops: CDR1 DFQATT, CDR2 SNEGSKA (reference sequence). CDR3 DNA sequence: TGCAGTGCTAGTGTCAGGAAAGGCACAGATACGCAGTATTTT. It is translated as CSASVRKGTDTQYF.

The gene calls are TRBV20-1 and TRBJ2-1; D tentatively reads TRBD1 or TRBD2 (5 bases each). Germline V gene sequence: CDR1 DFQATT, CDR2 SNEGSKA (reference sequence). This CDR3 has 12 residues. The CDR3, as DNA: TGCACCAAGGCCGGCAGGGACCATGAGCAGTTCTTC. Amino acids: CTKAGRDHEQFF.

The chain recombines TRBV5-1 with TRBJ1-1, with TRBD1 as a possible D gene (5 bases). V was cut by 1 base and J by 3 bases, with 13 bases left in between. The length of the CDR3 is 15 residues. CDR1 and CDR2 from the germline V gene are SGHRS and YFSETQ. CDR3 region: CASSLSPAGDTEAFF. The CDR3 region has the DNA TGCGCCAGCAGCTTGAGCCCCGCGGGGGACACTGAAGCTTTCTTT.

The chain combines TRBV9 with TRBJ1-1; perhaps TRBD1 as D (5 bases). CDR1 is SGDLS, CDR2 YYNGEE, per germline. The CDR3 runs to 14 residues. The V end was cut by 4 bases, the J end by 6 bases, with 16 bases between. This CDR3 reads CASSLQQEVAEAFF. The CDR3 DNA reads as TGTGCCAGCAGCCTACAACAGGAGGTGGCTGAAGCTTTCTTT.

This rearrangement joins TRBV6-2 or TRBV6-3 to TRBJ2-5; perhaps TRBD2 as D (5 bases). Germline CDR1 and CDR2: MNHEY and SVGEGT. V lost 0 bases and J 0 bases, leaving 11 bases between the germline ends. The CDR3 contains 16 residues. The CDR3 region has the DNA TGTGCCAGCAGTTACTCGTTCGGGATTAACCAAGAGACCCAGTACTTC. Residues: CASSYSFGINQETQYF.

The chain is built from TRBV20-1 and TRBJ1-1; D is possibly TRBD1 (5 bases). Trimming took off 5 bases at V and 8 bases at J, with 15 bases between the two ends. CDR1 and CDR2 from the germline V gene are DFQATT and SNEGSKA (reference sequence). The CDR3 loop spans 12 amino acids. The CDR3, as DNA: TGCAGTGCTTTGCGGGACCGCGTAGAAGCTTTCTTT. Amino acids: CSALRDRVEAFF.

The chain uses TRBV29-1 and TRBJ1-1, with D unresolved. Germline CDR1 SQVTM, CDR2 ANQGSEA. Trimming shortened V by 4 bases and J by 2 bases, and 14 bases separated the two germline ends. This CDR3 is 14 amino acids long. CDR3 region: CSVAARQANTEAFF. The CDR3 nucleotides read TGCAGCGTTGCCGCTCGTCAAGCAAACACTGAAGCTTTCTTT.

The V call is TRBV7-9, the J call TRBJ1-1; D remains ambiguous. Trimming pared 5 bases from V and 4 bases from J, leaving 11 bases between. Germline V gene sequence: CDR1 SEHNR, CDR2 FQNEAQ (reference sequence). CDR3 length equals 13 residues. The CDR3 region has the DNA TGTGCCAGCAGCGGAGAGGACCTCACTGAAGCTTTCTTT. Translated: CASSGEDLTEAFF. Looking up the rest from reference TRBV7-9 and TRBJ1-1 gives the full variable domain: DTGVSQNPRHKITKRGQNVTFRCDPISEHNRLYWYRQTLGQGPEFLTYFQNEAQLEKSRLLSDRFSAERPKGSFSTLEIQRTEQGDSAMYLCASSGEDLTEAFFGQGTRLTVV.

The gene calls are TRBV4-3 and TRBJ2-3; D is perhaps TRBD2 (5 bases). The V gene's germline CDR1 is LGHNA and CDR2 YSLEER. There are 15 residues in the CDR3. The V end was cut by 2 bases, the J end by 5 bases, with 14 bases between. CDR3 residues: CASSQFLLEGDTQYF. DNA of the CDR3: TGCGCCAGCAGCCAATTTCTGCTAGAGGGAGATACGCAGTATTTT.

CDR3 loop: CASSLTGGYQPQHF. The CDR3 DNA sequence: TGTGCCAGCAGTCTGACAGGGGGATATCAGCCCCAGCATTTT. The rearrangement uses TRBV27 and TRBJ1-5; the match to TRBD1 covers 9 bases. The CDR3 sequence is 14 residues long. Per germline, CDR1 MNHEY and CDR2 SMNVEV (reference sequence). V was pared by 5 bases and J by 5 bases, with 4 bases of the junction left unmatched.

The chain links TRBV30 to TRBJ2-5; TRBD2 matches 11 bases. This CDR3 has 15 amino acids. Unmatched junction bases numbered 5, after V lost 3 bases and J lost 2 bases. Germline-derived CDR1 and CDR2 are GTSNPN and SVGIG (reference sequence). Written as DNA, the CDR3 is TGTGCCTGGAGCCCACTAGCGGGGGTGCAAGAGACCCAGTACTTC. It codes for CAWSPLAGVQETQYF.

The chain recombines TRBV6-2 or TRBV6-3 with TRBJ2-7; 7 bases are shared with TRBD2. This CDR3 is 15 amino acids long. Germline lookup yields CDR1 MNHEY and CDR2 SVGEGT. Trimming removed 5 bases from V and 3 bases from J; junction bases left unmatched: 10. The CDR3: CASSPPTSRNYEQYF. CDR3 DNA: TGTGCCAGCAGTCCCCCGACTAGCCGTAACTACGAGCAGTACTTC.

The CDR3 bases are TGCGCCAGCAGCAAAAGGACAGAACCGAACTATGGCTACACCTTC. It codes for CASSKRTEPNYGYTF. The chain couples TRBV4-3 to TRBJ1-2, with TRBD1 as a possible D gene (6 bases). Trimming removed 5 bases at V and 2 bases at J, with 15 bases between. Per the germline V gene, CDR1 is LGHNA and CDR2 is YSLEER. The CDR3 is 15 amino acids.

V gene TRBV27 combines with J gene TRBJ1-1, with 12 bases fitting TRBD1. Germline assignment: CDR1 MNHEY and CDR2 SMNVEV (reference sequence). The CDR3 contains 13 residues. The ends lost 7 bases at V and 11 bases at J; junction bases unmatched: 8. Here the CDR3 DNA reads TGTGCCAGCACTCAGGGACAGGGGGCGGACGCTTTCTTT. This gives the protein CASTQGQGADAFF.

CDR3 sequence reads: CASSLRGVNEKLFF. The CDR3 region has the DNA TGTGCCAGCAGCCTCAGGGGGGTTAATGAAAAACTGTTTTTT. The gene calls are TRBV6-6 and TRBJ1-4; 7 bases fit TRBD1. This CDR3 region has 14 residues. The germline gives CDR1 MNHNY, CDR2 SVGAGI (reference sequence). V dropped 6 bases and J dropped 4; count of bases not matched to a gene: 5.

The CDR3 here is CASSPRPAGQAFTF. The CDR3 bases are TGTGCCAGTAGTCCCCGCCCAGCCGGACAGGCGTTCACCTTC. The chain links TRBV19 to TRBJ1-2; 7 bases agree with TRBD1. The length of the CDR3 is 14 residues. The germline gives CDR1 LNHDA, CDR2 SQIVND (reference sequence). J gave up 13 bases and V 5 bases, and 16 bases lay outside the gene matches.

The chain carries TRBV20-1 and TRBJ1-2; D is perhaps TRBD1 (6 bases). The CDR3 loop spans 14 amino acids. Germline CDR1 and CDR2: DFQATT and SNEGSKA (reference sequence). V lost 0 bases to trimming and J lost 6 bases, with 14 bases between them. In DNA form, the CDR3 reads TGCAGTGCTAGAGATCCAACAGGGCATGATGGCTACACCTTC. Translating it yields CSARDPTGHDGYTF.

This rearrangement joins TRBV20-1 to TRBJ2-5; tentatively, D is TRBD1 (6 bases). The CDR3 has 13 amino acids. The ends were cut back, 3 bases at V and 4 bases at J, with 12 bases in the middle. Germline V lookup: CDR1 DFQATT, CDR2 SNEGSKA (reference sequence). The CDR3 sequence: CSASRGSTETQYF. CDR3 nucleotides: TGCAGTGCTAGTAGGGGGAGCACAGAGACCCAGTACTTC.

The rearrangement links TRBV28 to TRBJ2-7; D is unresolved. Trimming pared 7 bases from V and 0 bases from J, leaving 7 bases between. The length of the CDR3 is 12 residues. The V gene's germline CDR1 is MDHEN and CDR2 SYDVKM. The CDR3 loop is CASTTISYEQYF. CDR3 in DNA: TGTGCCAGCACCACCATCTCCTACGAGCAGTACTTC.

Worth noting for this clonotype: An end of the junction does not agree with germline; a read error may underlie this. The chain is built from TRBV5-1 and TRBJ2-2; D might be TRBD1 (6 bases). Germline V lookup: CDR1 SGHRS, CDR2 YFSETQ. The CDR3 loop spans 14 amino acids. The CDR3 is CASRLGASTGELFF. CDR3 in DNA: TGCGCCAGCAGGTTGGGGGCGAGCACCGGGGAGCTGTTTTTT.

The chain carries TRBV20-1 and TRBJ1-2; no clear D gene. Germline V gives CDR1 DFQATT, CDR2 SNEGSKA (reference sequence). Trimming left V 5 bases short and J 6 bases short, with 19 bases between. The CDR3 is 14 amino acids. The CDR3, as DNA: TGCAGTGCTCCTTATGGATTCCGGTTGGATGGCTACACCTTC. This codes for CSAPYGFRLDGYTF.

V usage is TRBV2 and J usage is TRBJ2-7, with a possible D match to TRBD1 (6 bases). V gave up 0 bases and J gave up 2 bases, with 8 bases separating them. This CDR3 region has 14 residues. Per the germline V gene, CDR1 is SNHLY and CDR2 is FYNNEI. CDR3 coding DNA: TGTGCCAGCAGTGAAGCGGGGGCGGCCTACGAGCAGTACTTC. Protein product: CASSEAGAAYEQYF. Supplemented by reference TRBV2 and TRBJ2-7, the full variable domain reads EPEVTQTPSHQVTQMGQEVILRCVPISNHLYFYWYRQILGQKVEFLVSFYNNEISEKSEIFDDQFSVERPDGSNFTLKIRSTKLEDSAMYFCASSEAGAAYEQYFGPGTRLTVT.

This clonotype has just one count. V is TRBV30 and J is TRBJ2-6, with D perhaps TRBD2 (6 bases). Trimming stripped 0 bases from V and 1 base from J, with 28 bases between. Per germline, CDR1 GTSNPN and CDR2 SVGIG (reference sequence). CDR3 length: 22 residues. The CDR3 spells CAWSVPPYTGTSRSSGANVLTF. CDR3 in DNA: TGTGCCTGGAGTGTACCTCCCTACACTGGGACTTCTAGAAGTTCTGGGGCCAACGTCCTGACTTTC.

The chain links TRBV30 to TRBJ2-6; D ambiguous. This CDR3 spans 16 amino acids. The germline V and J ends were trimmed by 1 base and 3 bases, with 13 bases remaining between them. CDR1 is GTSNPN and CDR2 is SVGIG in the germline V gene (reference sequence). CDR3 protein: CAWSAPFPFGANVLTF. In DNA form, the CDR3 reads TGTGCCTGGAGTGCCCCTTTCCCTTTTGGGGCCAACGTCCTGACTTTC.